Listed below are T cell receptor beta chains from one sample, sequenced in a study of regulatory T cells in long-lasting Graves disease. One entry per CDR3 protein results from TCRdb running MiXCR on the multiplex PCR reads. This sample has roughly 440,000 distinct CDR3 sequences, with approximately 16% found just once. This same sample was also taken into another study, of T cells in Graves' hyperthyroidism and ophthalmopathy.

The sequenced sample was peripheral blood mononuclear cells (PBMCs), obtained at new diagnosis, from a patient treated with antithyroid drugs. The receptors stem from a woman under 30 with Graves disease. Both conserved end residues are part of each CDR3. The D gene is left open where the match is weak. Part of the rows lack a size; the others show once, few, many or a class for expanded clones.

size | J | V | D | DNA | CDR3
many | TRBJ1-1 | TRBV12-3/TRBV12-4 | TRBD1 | TGTGCCAGCAGTTTAGGACAGGGTGAAGCTTTCTTT | CASSLGQGEAFF
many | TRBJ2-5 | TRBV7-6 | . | TGTGCCAGCAGCCTCGGCCTGGGGCCTCAAGAGACCCAGTACTTC | CASSLGLGPQETQYF
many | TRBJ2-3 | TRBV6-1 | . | TGTGCCAGCGCTGGGCCCTTTAGCACAGATACGCAGTATTTT | CASAGPFSTDTQYF
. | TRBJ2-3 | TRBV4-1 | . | TGCGCCAGCAGCCGGAGCGGCACAGATACGCAGTATTTT | CASSRSGTDTQYF
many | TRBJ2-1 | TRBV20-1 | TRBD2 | TGCAGTGCTCCCTTCCAGCGGGAGGTCTTTGAGCAGTTCTTC | CSAPFQREVFEQFF
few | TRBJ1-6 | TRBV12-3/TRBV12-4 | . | TGTGCCAGCAGGAGAACAGGAATCTATAATTCACCCCTCCACTTT | CASRRTGIYNSPLHF
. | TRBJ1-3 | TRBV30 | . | TGTGCCTGGACTCCCCTTAGCGGGGCGGGTGGAAACACCATATATTTT | CAWTPLSGAGGNTIYF
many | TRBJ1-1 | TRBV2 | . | TGTGCCAGCAGTGAGAGGGATGGCACTGAAGCTTTCTTT | CASSERDGTEAFF
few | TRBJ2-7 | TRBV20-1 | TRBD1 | TGCAGTGCTGCGAGACAGGGAATGTACGAGCAGTACTTC | CSAARQGMYEQYF
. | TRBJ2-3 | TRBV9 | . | TGTGCCAGCAGCGTGAGACTAGACGCTACAGATACGCAGTATTTT | CASSVRLDATDTQYF
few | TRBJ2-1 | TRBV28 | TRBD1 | TGTGCCAGCAGCTTCCGGGACAGGGAGTTCTTC | CASSFRDREFF
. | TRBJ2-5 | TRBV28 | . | TGTGCCACCACGGCAGAGACCCAGTACTTC | CATTAETQYF
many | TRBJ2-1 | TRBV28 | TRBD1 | TGTGCCAGCAGCGGGACAGGGGTAACGGGGACTTTAAATGAGCAGTTCTTC | CASSGTGVTGTLNEQFF
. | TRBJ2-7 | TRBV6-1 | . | TGTGCCAGCTGGCCCCGGGGAGGATACGAGCAGTACTTC | CASWPRGGYEQYF
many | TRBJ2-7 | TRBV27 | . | TGTGCCAGCAGTCTCTTCGGGGGTATTGGAGAGCAGTACTTC | CASSLFGGIGEQYF
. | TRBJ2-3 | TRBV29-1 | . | TGCAGCGGGGCGATTGGGGTAGATACGCAGTATTTT | CSGAIGVDTQYF
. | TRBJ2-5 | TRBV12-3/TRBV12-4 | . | TGTGCCAGCAGTTGGGGAGAGGGAATAGCACGGGAGACCCAGTACTTC | CASSWGEGIARETQYF
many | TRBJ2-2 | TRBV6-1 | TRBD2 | TGTGCCAGCAGATCGAGAATGGGACTATCGGTCGGGGAGCTGTTTTTT | CASRSRMGLSVGELFF
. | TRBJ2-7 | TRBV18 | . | TGTGCCAGCTCACCACGGGACTCCACTACGGAGCAGTACTTC | CASSPRDSTTEQYF
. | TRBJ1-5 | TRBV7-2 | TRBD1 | TGTGCCAGCAACTCGGACAGGCCCAATCAGCCCCAGCATTTT | CASNSDRPNQPQHF
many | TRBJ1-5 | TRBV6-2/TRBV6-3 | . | TGTGCCAGCACTATGCTCGTGGGGACCCAGCATTTT | CASTMLVGTQHF
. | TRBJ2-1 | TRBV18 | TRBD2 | TGTGCCAGCTCACCGACCGGAGCTAGCGGGATACGGCATGAGCAGTTCTTC | CASSPTGASGIRHEQFF
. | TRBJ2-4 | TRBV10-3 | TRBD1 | TGTGCCATCAGCCGACAGGGTGGAAACATTCAGTACTTC | CAISRQGGNIQYF
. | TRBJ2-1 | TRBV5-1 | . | TGCGCCAGCAGCTTGGCAGATAGCTCCTACAATGAGCAGTTCTTC | CASSLADSSYNEQFF
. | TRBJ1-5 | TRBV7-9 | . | TGTGCCAGCAGCTCGCAAAATAGCAATCAGCCCCAGCATTTT | CASSSQNSNQPQHF
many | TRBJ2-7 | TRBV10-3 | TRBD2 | TGTGCCATCAGTGAGAAGGCTCTAGCGGGAGTGGAGTACTTC | CAISEKALAGVEYF
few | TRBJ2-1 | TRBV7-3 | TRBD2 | TGTGCCAGCAGCTTAACCTTTGCGGGAGAGGGCAATGAGCAGTTCTTC | CASSLTFAGEGNEQFF